This TCR beta chain was sequenced during a study of blood T cells in healthy people across ages. Primed by a sample-barcoded 5' primer and a J-beta primer mix, a second PCR proceeded for 7 to 11 cycles. TCRdb re-called the 5' RACE reads through MiXCR, storing one row per CDR3 protein. Of 1.5 million or so distinct CDR3 sequences in the sample, less than 45% were seen once. A word on this clonotype: Its cognate antigen is unknown.

Trimming took off 0 bases at V and 3 bases at J, with 14 bases between the two ends. This CDR3 has 15 residues. From germline, CDR1 is DFQATT and CDR2 SNEGSKA (reference sequence). Study-level results: Aged donors had fewer naive CD4+ cells and lower diversity than long-lived donors.

The sequence was obtained from a woman aged 18-29 years in good health. The chain recombines TRBV20-1 with TRBJ1-2, with D perhaps TRBD1 (6 bases). Sequencing was performed on blood. The CDR3 DNA is TGCAGTGCTAGAGAGCCGCCGGACAGACACTATGGCTACACCTTC. It translates to CSAREPPDRHYGYTF.